This is a list of T cell receptor beta chains from one sample in a study of tumor and adjacent non-tumor tissue in lung cancer. TCRdb reanalysed the multiplex PCR reads using MiXCR and keeps one entry per CDR3 protein. The data show 80,000 or so distinct CDR3 sequences, 65% to 85% seen once. Sequenced input: distant non-tumor lung tissue. The receptors were sampled from a man between 60 and 70 years old with non-small cell lung cancer. Both conserved end residues are part of each CDR3. The order of the fields is J gene, clone size, D gene, V gene, CDR3 DNA, CDR3 protein. D genes are given only for firm matches. For some rows the clone size is stated as once, few or many, or as a class when expanded; others skip it.

j_gene: TRBJ1-5; abundance: NA; d_gene: NA; v_gene: TRBV20-1; CDR3nt: TGCAGTACTAGAGATCAACAGTGGGATGGGCAGCCCCAGCATTTT; CDR3aa: CSTRDQQWDGQPQHF
j_gene: TRBJ2-3; abundance: NA; d_gene: NA; v_gene: TRBV12-3/TRBV12-4; CDR3nt: TGTGCCAGCACCCCCGTTAGCACAGATATGTACTATTTT; CDR3aa: CASTPVSTDMYYF
j_gene: TRBJ1-6; abundance: few; d_gene: NA; v_gene: TRBV20-1; CDR3nt: TGCAGTGCTGGAGATTCCTACGAGAACCCCCTCCACTTT; CDR3aa: CSAGDSYENPLHF
j_gene: TRBJ2-3; abundance: few; d_gene: NA; v_gene: TRBV6-4; CDR3nt: TGTGCCGGCAGTGACCCAGGTTTAGGAACAGATACGCAGTATTTT; CDR3aa: CAGSDPGLGTDTQYF
j_gene: TRBJ2-1; abundance: NA; d_gene: NA; v_gene: TRBV20-1; CDR3nt: TGCAGTGCCAAGAGGCCTCGCTCCTACAATGAGCCGTTCTTC; CDR3aa: CSAKRPRSYNEPFF
j_gene: TRBJ1-3; abundance: NA; d_gene: NA; v_gene: TRBV11-2; CDR3nt: TGTGTCAGGAGCTTAGGGGGTGGCCCCGGAAACACCATATATTTT; CDR3aa: CVRSLGGGPGNTIYF
j_gene: TRBJ2-2; abundance: many; d_gene: NA; v_gene: TRBV6-6; CDR3nt: TGTGCCAGCAGTTTTCCGGGACTGCAGGGCGGGGAGCTGTTTTTT; CDR3aa: CASSFPGLQGGELFF
j_gene: TRBJ2-2; abundance: NA; d_gene: TRBD2; v_gene: TRBV11-3; CDR3nt: TGTGCCAGCAGCTTCCGGGGATCGGGAGGATTCAGAGCCAGGGAGCTGTTTTTT; CDR3aa: CASSFRGSGGFRARELFF
j_gene: TRBJ1-6; abundance: few; d_gene: NA; v_gene: TRBV11-2; CDR3nt: TGTGCTAGCAGCTTAGGAGGGCACAATAATTCACCCCTCCATTTT; CDR3aa: CASSLGGHNNSPLHF
j_gene: TRBJ1-5; abundance: NA; d_gene: NA; v_gene: TRBV11-2; CDR3nt: TGTGCCAGCAGCAAAAATGGGGGCGGTAGCGGAGATACGCAGCATTTT; CDR3aa: CASSKNGGGSGDTQHF
j_gene: TRBJ1-1; abundance: NA; d_gene: NA; v_gene: TRBV29-1; CDR3nt: TGCGGCGTTGAAGGTGGATCCCCTGGAGCTTTCTTT; CDR3aa: CGVEGGSPGAFF
j_gene: TRBJ2-4; abundance: NA; d_gene: TRBD1; v_gene: TRBV19; CDR3nt: TGTGCCAGTACCGCGGACAGGACGGGACAAAACATTCAGTACTTC; CDR3aa: CASTADRTGQNIQYF
j_gene: TRBJ2-5; abundance: NA; d_gene: NA; v_gene: TRBV12-3/TRBV12-4; CDR3nt: TGTGCCAGCAATTTACTGGAAACCCAGTACTTC; CDR3aa: CASNLLETQYF
j_gene: TRBJ2-6; abundance: few; d_gene: NA; v_gene: TRBV11-2; CDR3nt: TGTGCCAGCAGCTTAGTTCCAAAGGACGGTCCCTCTGGGGCCAACGTCCCGACTTTC; CDR3aa: CASSLVPKDGPSGANVPTF
j_gene: TRBJ2-5; abundance: NA; d_gene: NA; v_gene: TRBV11-2; CDR3nt: TGTGCCAGCAACTCCACAATGCGGCGGCCAAATGAGACCCAGTACTTC; CDR3aa: CASNSTMRRPNETQYF
j_gene: TRBJ2-1; abundance: NA; d_gene: NA; v_gene: TRBV11-2; CDR3nt: TGTGCCAGCAGCCAAGACGGAGAGGGGTACAATGAGCAGTTCTTT; CDR3aa: CASSQDGEGYNEQFF
j_gene: TRBJ2-5; abundance: NA; d_gene: NA; v_gene: TRBV12-3/TRBV12-4; CDR3nt: TGTGCCAGCGGCCGAGGGGGGCATAGTGAGACCCAGTACTTC; CDR3aa: CASGRGGHSETQYF
j_gene: TRBJ1-6; abundance: NA; d_gene: NA; v_gene: TRBV20-1; CDR3nt: TGCATTGCTAGAGATCCAAACATTCCCTATAATTCACCCCTCCACTTT; CDR3aa: CIARDPNIPYNSPLHF
j_gene: TRBJ2-3; abundance: NA; d_gene: TRBD2; v_gene: TRBV11-2; CDR3nt: TGTGCCAGTAGCTTTCTAGCGGGAGACGTTCAGCAGTATTTT; CDR3aa: CASSFLAGDVQQYF
j_gene: TRBJ2-6; abundance: NA; d_gene: NA; v_gene: TRBV11-2; CDR3nt: TGTGCCAGCAGTCCAACTAGCAGGGGAGCCATTGTGGCCAACGTCCTGACTTTC; CDR3aa: CASSPTSRGAIVANVLTF
j_gene: TRBJ2-3; abundance: many; d_gene: NA; v_gene: TRBV20-1; CDR3nt: TGCAGTGCTAGAGGGGGAGAAAGTGATACGCAGTATTTT; CDR3aa: CSARGGESDTQYF
j_gene: TRBJ1-6; abundance: few; d_gene: TRBD1; v_gene: TRBV5-1; CDR3nt: TGCGCCAGCGGGACAGGGGAGGGTTCACCCCTCCACTTT; CDR3aa: CASGTGEGSPLHF
j_gene: TRBJ2-2; abundance: NA; d_gene: NA; v_gene: TRBV4-3; CDR3nt: TGCGCCAGAAGCCCCAGACTGGGTGGGGGAGACACCGGGGAGCTGTCTTTT; CDR3aa: CARSPRLGGGDTGELSF
j_gene: TRBJ1-6; abundance: NA; d_gene: NA; v_gene: TRBV20-1; CDR3nt: TGCAGTGCTAAATATGGGGGGACCTACTCACCCGTCCACTTT; CDR3aa: CSAKYGGTYSPVHF
j_gene: TRBJ2-3; abundance: many; d_gene: NA; v_gene: TRBV20-1; CDR3nt: TGCAGTGCTCCTCGGCTAGCCGACCCCGATACGCAGTATTTT; CDR3aa: CSAPRLADPDTQYF
j_gene: TRBJ2-3; abundance: NA; d_gene: NA; v_gene: TRBV11-3; CDR3nt: TGTGACAGCAGCTTAGTCGCCGGGGGGCGGACGTATACGCAGTATTTT; CDR3aa: CDSSLVAGGRTYTQYF
j_gene: TRBJ2-5; abundance: few; d_gene: NA; v_gene: TRBV12-3/TRBV12-4; CDR3nt: TGTGCCAACAGCCTCCCAAGTACACAAGAGACCCAGTACTTC; CDR3aa: CANSLPSTQETQYF
j_gene: TRBJ1-1; abundance: NA; d_gene: NA; v_gene: TRBV4-3; CDR3nt: TGTGCCAGCAGCCAAGACGTTCCGGACAGTTCGGGCACTGAAGTTTTCTTT; CDR3aa: CASSQDVPDSSGTEVFF
j_gene: TRBJ2-5; abundance: NA; d_gene: TRBD1; v_gene: TRBV11-2; CDR3nt: TGCGCCAGCAGATCCGGACAGGTTCTGGAGGCCCAGTACTTC; CDR3aa: CASRSGQVLEAQYF
j_gene: TRBJ2-3; abundance: NA; d_gene: NA; v_gene: TRBV11-1; CDR3nt: TGTGCCACCAGCCTATCGTACGATACGCAGTATTTT; CDR3aa: CATSLSYDTQYF
j_gene: TRBJ2-1; abundance: NA; d_gene: TRBD2; v_gene: TRBV11-3; CDR3nt: TGTGTCAGCAGTGGGACTAGGAACAATGAGCAGTTCTTC; CDR3aa: CVSSGTRNNEQFF
j_gene: TRBJ2-7; abundance: NA; d_gene: NA; v_gene: TRBV11-2; CDR3nt: TGTGCCAGCTGCTCAGACACGCTCTACGAGCAGTACTTT; CDR3aa: CASCSDTLYEQYF
j_gene: TRBJ2-1; abundance: once; d_gene: NA; v_gene: TRBV6-5; CDR3nt: TGTGCCAGCAGTTACGGACCCGGGAGAGTAAACAGTGAGCAGTTCTTC; CDR3aa: CASSYGPGRVNSEQFF
j_gene: TRBJ2-1; abundance: NA; d_gene: TRBD2; v_gene: TRBV20-1; CDR3nt: TGCGGTGCTAGCACTGAGCGGGGGGTCTACAATGTGCAGTTCTTC; CDR3aa: CGASTERGVYNVQFF
j_gene: TRBJ2-3; abundance: NA; d_gene: NA; v_gene: TRBV6-5; CDR3nt: TGTGCCTGCAGAGTCGCCTTATTTACAGATACGCAGTATTTT; CDR3aa: CACRVALFTDTQYF
j_gene: TRBJ2-7; abundance: NA; d_gene: NA; v_gene: TRBV11-1; CDR3nt: TGTGCCAGTAACTCCCCGGGTAGCGGCTCCTACGAGCGGTACTTC; CDR3aa: CASNSPGSGSYERYF
j_gene: TRBJ1-2; abundance: NA; d_gene: TRBD1; v_gene: TRBV20-1; CDR3nt: TGCAATGCTAGAGAGCCGACAGGGGCGGATAACTATGGCTACACCTTC; CDR3aa: CNAREPTGADNYGYTF
j_gene: TRBJ2-5; abundance: NA; d_gene: NA; v_gene: TRBV11-2; CDR3nt: TGTGCCAGCAGCTCCACAATGGCGGGGCCAAAGGTGACTCAGTACTTC; CDR3aa: CASSSTMAGPKVTQYF